These 19 T cell receptor beta chains were sequenced from one sample in a study of T cell repertoires in cytomegalovirus infection. TCRdb reanalysed the reads using MiXCR and keeps one entry per CDR3 protein. The sample yields about 470,000 distinct CDR3 sequences, under 55% seen once. For these TCRs, the target antigens are not known. This specimen consisted of cultured PBMCs, obtained from culture after CMV antigen stimulation. These receptors were obtained from a human donor in good health (CMV status not recorded). Some clones in this sample may be carry-over from other donors' samples.

This chain links TRBV7-2 with TRBJ1-2; 7 nucleotides match TRBD1. Germline CDR1 and CDR2: SGHTA and FQGNSA. This CDR3 has 12 residues. J gave up 13 bases and V 2 bases, and 7 bases lay outside the gene matches. The CDR3 loop is CASSLTQGRSTF. In nucleotides, the CDR3 is TGTGCCAGCAGCTTAACACAGGGGCGGAGCACCTTC.

The chain recombines TRBV5-1 with TRBJ1-1; 8 bases agree with TRBD1. This CDR3 contains 13 residues. With 4 bases clipped from V and 5 bases from J, the junction kept 4 bases outside the gene matches. Germline-derived CDR1 and CDR2 are SGHRS and YFSETQ. CDR3 DNA sequence: TGCGCCAGCAGCGGCAGGGGGCGGACTGAAGCTTTCTTT. As protein: CASSGRGRTEAFF.

This clonotype was recorded many times. The chain is built from TRBV7-2 and TRBJ2-1; D gene uncertain. From germline, CDR1 is SGHTA and CDR2 FQGNSA. This CDR3 is built from 14 residues. Trimming removed 3 bases from V and 9 bases from J, with 15 bases in between. CDR3 sequence (DNA): TGTGCCAGCAGCTTTCTTACCGCCCCACGTGAGCAGTTCTTC. Translation: CASSFLTAPREQFF.

CDR3 residues: CSATDTVGTDTQYF. CDR3 coding DNA: TGCAGTGCTACGGACACCGTGGGTACAGATACGCAGTATTTT. The V call is TRBV20-1, the J call TRBJ2-3; D might be TRBD1 (5 bases). CDR1 is DFQATT and CDR2 is SNEGSKA in the germline V gene (reference sequence). Trimming stripped 4 bases from V and 3 bases from J, with 14 bases between. This CDR3 is 14 amino acids long.

This clonotype came up a few times. CDR3 loop: CASSLIPPGLAGETQYF. The CDR3 region has the DNA TGTGCCAGCAGCCTCATTCCGCCGGGACTAGCGGGGGAGACCCAGTACTTC. The chain links TRBV7-8 to TRBJ2-5; 13 bases map to TRBD2. CDR3 length: 17 amino acids. The ends lost 5 bases at V and 5 bases at J; junction bases unmatched: 11. Per germline, CDR1 SGHVS and CDR2 FQNEAQ.

The rearrangement uses TRBV5-4 and TRBJ2-5, with no clear D. With 0 bases removed from V and 1 base from J, the gap between germline ends came to 10 bases. Germline CDR1 reads SGHNT; CDR2 reads YYREEE (reference sequence). The CDR3 loop spans 15 amino acids. This CDR3 reads CASSLVVGLQETQYF. CDR3 DNA sequence: TGTGCCAGCAGCTTGGTCGTTGGCCTCCAAGAGACCCAGTACTTC.

The chain joins TRBV2 to TRBJ2-7; TRBD1 matches 10 bases. Trimming removed 5 bases from V and 3 bases from J; junction bases left unmatched: 10. This CDR3 has 16 residues. In germline, CDR1 is SNHLY, CDR2 FYNNEI. The DNA for the CDR3 is TGTGCCAGCAGTACGCCGGACAGGGGGGCCCTCTACGAGCAGTACTTC. It is translated as CASSTPDRGALYEQYF.

This clonotype was picked up a small number of times. The J gene is TRBJ1-2, the V gene TRBV6-6; 7 bases align to TRBD1. Germline CDR1 and CDR2: MNHNY and SVGAGI (reference sequence). The CDR3 loop spans 13 amino acids. The ends lost 7 bases at V and 4 bases at J; junction bases unmatched: 6. The CDR3 DNA reads TGTGCCAGCACCCCTCGACAGGGCTATGGCTACACCTTC. This codes for CASTPRQGYGYTF.

The V and J genes are TRBV6-6 and TRBJ2-1; TRBD1 might be the D (5 bases). This CDR3 is built from 15 residues. Germline CDR1 reads MNHNY; CDR2 reads SVGAGI (reference sequence). V gave up 2 bases and J gave up 0 bases, with 8 bases separating them. The CDR3 region has the DNA TGTGCCAGCAGTTACGGGCAGGGCTCCTACAATGAGCAGTTCTTC. This encodes CASSYGQGSYNEQFF.

This chain links TRBV11-2 with TRBJ2-7, with 9 nucleotides matching TRBD1. CDR1 SGHAT and CDR2 FQNNGV come from the germline V gene. V shed 5 bases and J 6 bases; nucleotides not matched to a gene: 11. This CDR3 spans 15 amino acids. CDR3: CASSPPGQGRGEQYF. CDR3 nucleotides: TGTGCCAGCAGCCCACCGGGACAGGGTCGCGGCGAGCAGTACTTC.

The chain combines TRBV7-2 with TRBJ2-7, with 7 bases that match TRBD2. CDR1 is SGHTA, CDR2 FQGNSA, per germline. V trimming: 6 bases; J trimming: 5 bases; junction bases outside the gene matches: 10. The CDR3 spans 14 residues. The DNA of the CDR3 is TGTGCCAGCAGAAAGACCGGACTAGTAAACGAGCAGTACTTC. It specifies CASRKTGLVNEQYF. The complete variable domain, with remaining parts taken from reference TRBV7-2 and TRBJ2-7, reads GAGVSQSPSNKVTEKGKDVELRCDPISGHTALYWYRQSLGQGLEFLIYFQGNSAPDKSGLPSDRFSAERTGGSVSTLTIQRTQQEDSAVYLCASRKTGLVNEQYFGPGTRLTVT.

The chain has TRBV12-3 or TRBV12-4 and TRBJ2-5, with 7 bases aligning to TRBD2. J gave up 5 bases and V 2 bases, and 5 bases lay outside the gene matches. CDR3 length: 14 amino acids. The chain's CDR3 is CASSLIPGGETQYF. The CDR3 nucleotides read TGTGCCAGCAGTTTAATCCCGGGGGGTGAGACCCAGTACTTC.

Comments on this clonotype: One end of the junction is discordant with germline, which a read error may explain. J is TRBJ1-2 and V is TRBV7-2, with TRBD1 identical over 7 bases. From germline, CDR1 is SGHTA and CDR2 FQGNSA. The CDR3 consists of 16 residues. The DNA for the CDR3 is TGTGCCGGCAGCACCCGGACAGGCCACACGGACTATGGCTACACCTTC. As protein: CAGSTRTGHTDYGYTF.

The V gene is TRBV7-9, the J gene TRBJ2-1; TRBD2 aligns across 8 bases. V was clipped by 4 bases and J by 2 bases; unmatched bases: 4. Germline assignment: CDR1 SEHNR and CDR2 FQNEAQ (reference sequence). This CDR3 has 15 residues. The CDR3 coding sequence is TGTGCCAGCAGCTCGCCGGGACTAGCCTACAATGAGCAGTTCTTC. Translated: CASSSPGLAYNEQFF.

This sequence joins TRBV5-4 and TRBJ2-5, with 7 nucleotides matching TRBD1. J was trimmed by 5 bases and V by 4 bases; bases with no gene match: 14. Germline loops: CDR1 SGHNT, CDR2 YYREEE (reference sequence). The CDR3 spans 16 residues. The DNA of the CDR3 is TGTGCCAGCAGCACCTGGACAGGTTCCCCGCATGAGACCCAGTACTTC. It codes for CASSTWTGSPHETQYF.

The V call is TRBV12-3 or TRBV12-4, the J call TRBJ2-5; tentatively, D is TRBD2 (5 bases). V lost 2 bases and J lost 5, with 18 bases in between. CDR3 length: 16 amino acids. Here the CDR3 reads CASSLKGSYPGETQYF. The CDR3 DNA reads TGTGCCAGCAGTTTAAAAGGGTCCTACCCGGGGGAGACCCAGTACTTC.

This clonotype came up many times. The chain joins TRBV7-6 to TRBJ2-2; 8 bases match TRBD1. Germline V gene data show CDR1 as SGHVS and CDR2 as FNYEAQ. Trimming removed 5 bases from V and 7 bases from J; junction bases left unmatched: 9. This CDR3 is 15 amino acids long. CDR3 loop: CASSPSQGAGGELFF. CDR3 in DNA: TGTGCCAGCAGCCCCTCGCAGGGGGCGGGCGGGGAGCTGTTTTTT.

The chain is built from TRBV12-3 or TRBV12-4 and TRBJ2-1, with 10 bases matching TRBD1. The CDR3 length is 16 residues. V lost 6 bases to trimming and J lost 7 bases; unmatched junction nucleotides: 12. The CDR3 protein is CASRPRSGQGWNEQFF. The CDR3 region has the DNA TGTGCCAGCAGGCCCCGCTCGGGACAGGGGTGGAATGAGCAGTTCTTC.

The V and J genes are TRBV6-5 and TRBJ2-1; unclear D gene. The CDR3 covers 18 residues. The germline CDR1 and CDR2 sequences are MNHEY and SVGAGI. V was cut by 0 bases and J by 0 bases, with 15 bases left in between. CDR3 bases: TGTGCCAGCAGTTACTCGCTGTACTCTCATAACTCCTACAATGAGCAGTTCTTC. Its translation: CASSYSLYSHNSYNEQFF.